This T cell receptor beta chain was identified during a study of monozygotic twins with inflammatory bowel disease. Study conclusions and caveats: TCRbeta diversity (inverse Simpson) was lower in IBD patients than in healthy co-twins.

CDR3 length equals 14 residues. RNA in its total form was extracted from whole blood, and T cells were not sorted. Comments on this clonotype: Its antigen is still unknown.

The authors used 3500 ng of total RNA per TCR library. TCRdb derives one entry per CDR3 protein from the 5' RACE reads, leaving out DNA. This sample's table reports around 380,000 distinct CDR3 sequences. The receptor comes from a human donor with ulcerative colitis or Crohn's disease, or a healthy co-twin of an affected twin (not recorded which). The chain combines TRBV12-3 or TRBV12-4 with TRBJ1-6. The sample consisted of blood. The CDR3 protein is CASGVGPRGSPLHF.